This T cell receptor (beta chain) was obtained from a study of shared clonotypes between healthy human individuals. Healthy HIV-negative adults with no recent acute infections or vaccinations were recruited as donors. General observations from the study: Sharing across four donors was highest in naive CD4 (roughly 5%) and lowest in memory CD8 (roughly 0.4%).

In the case of this clone: Its target is unknown.

V shed 4 bases, J shed 2 bases, and the junction held 11 bases outside the gene matches. The germline gives CDR1 LGHNA, CDR2 YSLEER. This CDR3 has 17 amino acids. The data were produced by immunoSEQ multiplex PCR, yet TCRdb's version contains in-frame clones alone and is incomplete. This sample has 700,000 or so clones, with approximately 75% found just once. The source is a woman in her thirties in good health. The specimen sequenced was memory CD4+ T cells sorted from blood. Subset indicated: CD45RA-negative fraction. The chain links TRBV4-3 to TRBJ2-1, with 7 bases matching TRBD1. The CDR3 loop is CASSRQGTAVAYNEQFF. CDR3 DNA: TGCGCCAGCAGCCGCCAGGGGACAGCCGTCGCCTACAATGAGCAGTTCTTC.